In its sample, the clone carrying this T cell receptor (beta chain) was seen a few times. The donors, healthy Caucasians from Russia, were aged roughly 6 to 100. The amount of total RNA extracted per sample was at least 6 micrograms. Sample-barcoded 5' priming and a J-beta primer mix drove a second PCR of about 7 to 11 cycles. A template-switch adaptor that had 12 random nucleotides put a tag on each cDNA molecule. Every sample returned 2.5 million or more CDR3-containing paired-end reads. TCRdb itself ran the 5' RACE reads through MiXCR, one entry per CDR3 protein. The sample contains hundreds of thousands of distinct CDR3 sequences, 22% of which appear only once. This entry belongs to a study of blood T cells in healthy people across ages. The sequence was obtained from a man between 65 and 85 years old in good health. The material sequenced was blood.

CDR3 nucleotides: TGTGCCAGCAGTGCGTGGATCGATTACGGCAAAAACATTCAGTACTTC. Translating gives CASSAWIDYGKNIQYF. The chain links TRBV6-1 to TRBJ2-4, with no clear D. The length of the CDR3 is 16 residues. Trimming took 4 bases from V and 3 from J, leaving 16 bases between them. The germline V gene encodes CDR1 MNHNS and CDR2 SASEGT.